This T cell receptor (beta chain) was sequenced in a study of T cell responses to AZD1222 COVID-19 vaccine. The study's findings and limits: A mostly white British donor set with more females was recruited, and clonal diversity was possibly underestimated. Spike-spanning, vaccine-associated CD4 TCRs were dominant at 160-218 and 743-854. Spike-specific TCR repertoires showed rising breadth and depth after two AZD1222 doses. Unmutated variant regions are reportedly the target of nearly half of TCRs that are spike-specific.

Data came from immunoSEQ multiplex PCR; TCRdb stores just in-frame clones and leaves some out. In the table there are some 110,000 clones, around 83% of which are singletons. The CDR3 is 15 amino acids. With 3 bases removed from V and 3 bases from J, the gap between germline ends came to 12 bases. Germline loops: CDR1 WNHNN, CDR2 SYGVQD (reference sequence). A remark on this clone: Its antigen is undetermined.

Sequenced material: peripheral blood, taken 28 days after the second AZD1222 dose. The chain employs TRBV10-1 and TRBJ2-1, with D hard to call. This TCR came from an adult who received the AZD1222 COVID-19 vaccine. The CDR3 nucleotides are TGCGCCAGCAGTGAATTAGCAGACGGCTACAATGAGCAGTTCTTC. Its translation is CASSELADGYNEQFF.